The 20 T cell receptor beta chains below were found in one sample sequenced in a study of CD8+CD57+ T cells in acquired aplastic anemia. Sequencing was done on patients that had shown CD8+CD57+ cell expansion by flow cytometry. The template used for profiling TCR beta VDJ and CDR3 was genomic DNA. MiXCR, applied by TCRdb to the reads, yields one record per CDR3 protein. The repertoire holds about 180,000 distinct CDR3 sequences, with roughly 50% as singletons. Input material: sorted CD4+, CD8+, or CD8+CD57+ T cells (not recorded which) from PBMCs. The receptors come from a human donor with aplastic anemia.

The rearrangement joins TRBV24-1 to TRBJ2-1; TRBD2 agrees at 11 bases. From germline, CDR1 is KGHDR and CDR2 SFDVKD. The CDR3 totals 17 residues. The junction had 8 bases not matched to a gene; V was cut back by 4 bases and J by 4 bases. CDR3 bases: TGTGCCACCAGTGAAGGGGGACTAGCGGCGACTTACAATGAGCAGTTCTTC. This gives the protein CATSEGGLAATYNEQFF.

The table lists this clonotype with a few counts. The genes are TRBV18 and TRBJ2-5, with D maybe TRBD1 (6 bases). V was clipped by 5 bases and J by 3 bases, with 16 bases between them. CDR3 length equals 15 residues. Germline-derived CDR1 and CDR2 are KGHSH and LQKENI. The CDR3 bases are TGTGCCAGCTCAGCGTCCGGGACAACGAAAGAGACCCAGTACTTC. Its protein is CASSASGTTKETQYF.

The CDR3 DNA reads as TGTGCCAGCAGCCAAGATTCGAACTACAATGAGCAGTTCTTC. Translated, it gives CASSQDSNYNEQFF. The V gene is TRBV14, the J gene TRBJ2-1; D is undetermined. The CDR3 runs to 14 residues. CDR1 SGHDN and CDR2 FVKESK come from the germline V gene. V shed 0 bases and J shed 3 bases, with 6 bases lying between them. Full variable domain (rest looked up from reference TRBV14 and TRBJ2-1): EAGVTQFPSHSVIEKGQTVTLRCDPISGHDNLYWYRRVMGKEIKFLLHFVKESKQDESGMPNNRFLAERTGGTYSTLKVQPAELEDSGVYFCASSQDSNYNEQFFGPGTRLTVL.

The CDR3 sequence is CSAWTSTQETQYF. The CDR3 DNA is TGCAGTGCGTGGACTAGCACCCAAGAGACCCAGTACTTC. The chain employs TRBV20-1 and TRBJ2-5; 8 bases line up with TRBD2. The V gene end was trimmed by 6 bases and the J gene end by 1 base; junction bases not matched to a gene: 4. Looked up from germline, CDR1 is DFQATT and CDR2 is SNEGSKA (reference sequence). The CDR3 sequence is 13 residues long.

The DNA for the CDR3 is TGTGCCAGCAGCTTCCGCAGTCCTAACTATGGCTACACCTTC. Translated: CASSFRSPNYGYTF. The chain recombines TRBV5-6 with TRBJ1-2, with D unclear. Trimming took 2 bases from V and 0 from J, leaving 8 bases between them. The CDR3 is 14 residues long. Per the germline V gene, CDR1 is SGHDT and CDR2 is YYEEEE.

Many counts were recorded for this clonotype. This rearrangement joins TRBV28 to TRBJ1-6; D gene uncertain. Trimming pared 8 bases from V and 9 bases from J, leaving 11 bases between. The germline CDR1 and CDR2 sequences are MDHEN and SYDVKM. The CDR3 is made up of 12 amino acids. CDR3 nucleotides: TGTGCCAGCGGAGGCCTGGGTTCACCCCTCCACTTT. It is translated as CASGGLGSPLHF. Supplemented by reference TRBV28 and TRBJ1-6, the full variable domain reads DVKVTQSSRYLVKRTGEKVFLECVQDMDHENMFWYRQDPGLGLRLIYFSYDVKMKEKGDIPEGYSVSREKKERFSLILESASTNQTSMYLCASGGLGSPLHFGNGTRLTVT.

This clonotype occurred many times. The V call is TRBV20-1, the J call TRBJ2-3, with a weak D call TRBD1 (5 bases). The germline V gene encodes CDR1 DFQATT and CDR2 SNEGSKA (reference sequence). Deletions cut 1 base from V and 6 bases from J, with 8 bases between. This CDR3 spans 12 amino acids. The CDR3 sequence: CSARGPGDTQYF. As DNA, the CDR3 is TGCAGTGCTAGAGGCCCAGGGGATACGCAGTATTTT.

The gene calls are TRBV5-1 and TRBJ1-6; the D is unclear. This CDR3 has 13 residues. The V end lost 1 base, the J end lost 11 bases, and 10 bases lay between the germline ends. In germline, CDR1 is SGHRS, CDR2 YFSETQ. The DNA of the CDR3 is TGCGCCAGCAGCTTGACAGCAGATCCACCCCTCCACTTT. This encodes CASSLTADPPLHF.

The CDR3 reads CSTYYQQRPYSPLHF. The CDR3 bases are TGCAGTACCTATTACCAACAGAGACCCTATTCACCCCTCCACTTT. V usage is TRBV20-1 and J usage is TRBJ1-6; no definite D call. Trimming stripped 8 bases from V and 8 bases from J, with 22 bases between. Germline loops: CDR1 DFQATT, CDR2 SNEGSKA (reference sequence). The CDR3 is 15 amino acids.

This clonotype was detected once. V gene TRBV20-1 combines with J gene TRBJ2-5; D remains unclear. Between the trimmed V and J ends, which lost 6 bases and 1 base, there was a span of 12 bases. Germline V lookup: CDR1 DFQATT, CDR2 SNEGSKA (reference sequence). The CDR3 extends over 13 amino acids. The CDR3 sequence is CSAPMTIQETQYF. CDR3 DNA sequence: TGCAGTGCCCCTATGACAATCCAAGAGACCCAGTACTTC.

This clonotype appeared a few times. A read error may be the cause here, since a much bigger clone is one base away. The CDR3 sequence is CVSSSTSGDSYEQYF. CDR3 bases: TGTGTCAGCAGCTCTACTAGCGGGGACTCCTACGAGCAGTACTTC. The chain is built from TRBV7-3 and TRBJ2-7; TRBD2 aligns across 10 bases. CDR3 length: 15 residues. The V gene's germline CDR1 is SGHTA and CDR2 FQGTGA.

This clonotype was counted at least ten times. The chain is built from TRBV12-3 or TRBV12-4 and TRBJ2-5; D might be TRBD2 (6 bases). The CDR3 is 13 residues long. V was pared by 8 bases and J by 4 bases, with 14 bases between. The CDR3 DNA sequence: TGTGCCAGCGGGCGACTAGTAGGAGAGACCCAGTACTTC. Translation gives CASGRLVGETQYF.

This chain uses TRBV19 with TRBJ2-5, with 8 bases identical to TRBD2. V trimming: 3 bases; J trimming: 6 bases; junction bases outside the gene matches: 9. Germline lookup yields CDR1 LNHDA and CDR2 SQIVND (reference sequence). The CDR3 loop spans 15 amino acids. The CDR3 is CASSISTSGMKTQYF. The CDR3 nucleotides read TGTGCCAGTAGTATTAGCACTAGCGGCATGAAGACCCAGTACTTC.

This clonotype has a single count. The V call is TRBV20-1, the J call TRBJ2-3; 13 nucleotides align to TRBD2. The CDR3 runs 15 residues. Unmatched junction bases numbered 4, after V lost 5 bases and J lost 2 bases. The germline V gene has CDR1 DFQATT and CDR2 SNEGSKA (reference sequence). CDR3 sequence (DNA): TGCAGTGCTGAGGGGACTAGCGGGGTCACAGATACGCAGTATTTT. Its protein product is CSAEGTSGVTDTQYF.

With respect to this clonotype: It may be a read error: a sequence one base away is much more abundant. CDR3: CATSLAGHPSATNEKLLF. For the CDR3, the DNA is TGTGCCACCAGCTTGGCGGGACACCCCTCTGCAACTAATGAAAAACTGCTTTTT. The J gene is TRBJ1-4, the V gene TRBV15; D perhaps matches TRBD1 (6 bases). CDR3 length: 18 residues. CDR1 is LNHNV and CDR2 is YYDKDF in the germline V gene (reference sequence).

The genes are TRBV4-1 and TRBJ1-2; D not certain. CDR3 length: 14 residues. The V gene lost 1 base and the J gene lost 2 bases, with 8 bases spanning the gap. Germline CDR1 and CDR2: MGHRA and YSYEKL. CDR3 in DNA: TGCGCCAGCAGCCAAGCCAGGTACAACTATGGCTACACCTTC. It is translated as CASSQARYNYGYTF.

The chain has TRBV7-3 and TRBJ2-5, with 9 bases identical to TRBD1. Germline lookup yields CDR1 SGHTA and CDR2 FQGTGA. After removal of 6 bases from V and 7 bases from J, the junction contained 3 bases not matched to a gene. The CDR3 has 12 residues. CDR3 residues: CASRPQGATQYF. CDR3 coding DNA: TGTGCCAGCAGGCCACAGGGGGCGACCCAGTACTTC.

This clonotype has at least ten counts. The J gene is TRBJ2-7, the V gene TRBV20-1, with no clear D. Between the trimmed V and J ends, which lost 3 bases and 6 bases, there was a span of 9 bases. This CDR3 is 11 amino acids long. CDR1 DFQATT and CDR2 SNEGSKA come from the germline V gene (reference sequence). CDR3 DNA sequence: TGCAGTGCTAGGGACCCCCTCGAGCAGTACTTC. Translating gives CSARDPLEQYF.

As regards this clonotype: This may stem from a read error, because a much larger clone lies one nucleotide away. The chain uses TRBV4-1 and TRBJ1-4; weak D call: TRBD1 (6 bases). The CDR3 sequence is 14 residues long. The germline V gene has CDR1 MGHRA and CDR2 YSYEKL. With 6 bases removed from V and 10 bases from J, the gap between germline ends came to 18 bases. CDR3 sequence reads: CASRSQQGGGKLFF. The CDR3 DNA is TGCGCCAGCAGATCACAACAGGGAGGGGGAAAACTGTTTTTT.

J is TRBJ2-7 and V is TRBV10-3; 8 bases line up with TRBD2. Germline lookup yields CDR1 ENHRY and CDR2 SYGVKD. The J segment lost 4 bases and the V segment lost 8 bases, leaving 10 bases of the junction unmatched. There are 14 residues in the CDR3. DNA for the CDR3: TGTGCCATCCGAGCGGGAGAGGTCAGGTACGAGCAGTACTTC. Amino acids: CAIRAGEVRYEQYF.